This section outlines one T cell receptor (beta chain) sequence together with its context. Its antigen is currently unknown. A read error may account for a junction end that differs from germline. The data derive from a study of tumor-infiltrating lymphocytes in primary liver carcinoma. Study-wide points: Tumor top-250-clone fraction significantly exceeded that of blood (p = 0.039).

With around 500 ng total RNA as template and a constant-region primer, TCR beta cDNA was made. TCR beta libraries came from three nested multiplex PCR rounds using slightly modified ARM-PCR. Forward primers for TRBV1-TRBV30 and a C-beta reverse primer served the first two PCR rounds, at 10 cycles each. One entry per CDR3 protein, called by TCRdb with MiXCR from the multiplex PCR reads. The profile shows under 110,000 distinct CDR3 sequences, more than 65% of them singletons. The CDR3 covers 14 residues. Unsorted bulk tissue, roughly 19-33 mg of it, served as the source for co-extraction of RNA and DNA. Viable tumor cells exceeded 75% in all tumor samples.

The TCR sequence derives from a woman in her sixties with primary liver carcinoma and hepatitis B virus infection. The sequenced material came from liver tumor tissue from sampling region 2. The subset: tumor region T2, inferior pole. The chain employs TRBV12-3 or TRBV12-4 and TRBJ2-7; D is uncertain. DNA of the CDR3: TGTGTCAGCAGTAGAAGCATACCTCCCTATGAGCAGTACTTC. The encoded protein is CVSSRSIPPYEQYF.